Listed here are 20 T cell receptor beta chains from one sample, sequenced in a study of glioma-infiltrating T cells. TCR alpha and beta CDR3 regions were amplified from RNA using iRepertoire nested multiplex PCR. TCRdb ran MiXCR on the multiplex PCR reads and lists one entry per CDR3 protein. The sample lists under 200,000 distinct CDR3 sequences; under 55% were seen once. The specimen was glioma tissue, nonneoplastic brain tissue, or PBMCs (not recorded which). The receptors originated from a human donor with low-grade glioma or glioblastoma, undergoing nonglioma brain surgery, or in good health (not recorded which).

The rearrangement joins TRBV5-4 to TRBJ2-3, with TRBD2 identical over 10 bases. V dropped 4 bases and J dropped 9; count of bases not matched to a gene: 14. Germline loops: CDR1 SGHNT, CDR2 YYREEE (reference sequence). The CDR3 covers 16 residues. CDR3 DNA: TGTGCCAGCAGCCCTACCTGGACTAGCGGAACTCCCACGCAGTATTTT. This translates into CASSPTWTSGTPTQYF. Filled out from reference TRBV5-4 and TRBJ2-3, the complete variable domain reads ETGVTQSPTHLIKTRGQQVTLRCSSQSGHNTVSWYQQALGQGPQFIFQYYREEENGRGNFPPRFSGLQFPNYSSELNVNALELDDSALYLCASSPTWTSGTPTQYFGPGTRLTVL.

The table lists this clonotype with many counts. The V call is TRBV2, the J call TRBJ1-5, with a possible D match to TRBD1 (5 bases). This CDR3 has 15 residues. Trimming took off 5 bases at V and 0 bases at J, with 11 bases between the two ends. Per germline, CDR1 SNHLY and CDR2 FYNNEI. Here the CDR3 reads CASSLGRDSNQPQHF. In nucleotides, the CDR3 is TGTGCCAGCAGTCTAGGCAGGGATAGCAATCAGCCCCAGCATTTT.

As concerns this clonotype: One end of the junction does not line up with germline, which may come from a read error. The chain carries TRBV2 and TRBJ1-5; D might be TRBD1 (6 bases). The CDR3 runs 15 residues. Germline values: CDR1 SNHLY, CDR2 FYNNEI. The CDR3 sequence is CSSSSDSGRGQPQHF. CDR3 nucleotides: TGTTCCAGCAGTTCGGACAGCGGACGGGGTCAGCCCCAGCATTTT.

Concerning this clonotype: A much more abundant neighbour one base away suggests this may be a read error. The chain uses TRBV20-1 and TRBJ2-7; D tentatively reads TRBD1 or TRBD2 (7 bases each). Per germline, CDR1 DFQATT and CDR2 SNEGSKA (reference sequence). This CDR3 is built from 13 residues. The V end lost 3 bases, the J end lost 6 bases, and 15 bases lay between the germline ends. The CDR3 DNA reads TGCAGTGCTAGCGCGGGGAGGGGGCTCGAGCAGTACTTC. Its translation: CSASAGRGLEQYF.

This clonotype has only a few counts. V is TRBV11-2 and J is TRBJ2-5; perhaps D is TRBD1 or TRBD2 (5 bases each). Trimming removed 4 bases from V and 0 bases from J, with 15 bases in between. Germline V gene data show CDR1 as SGHAT and CDR2 as FQNNGV. This CDR3 is built from 16 residues. Here the CDR3 reads CASSWSVRGDQETQYF. CDR3 nucleotide sequence: TGTGCCAGCAGCTGGAGCGTGAGGGGCGACCAAGAGACCCAGTACTTC. Full variable domain (outside the CDR3, taken from reference TRBV11-2 and TRBJ2-5): EAGVAQSPRYKIIEKRQSVAFWCNPISGHATLYWYQQILGQGPKLLIQFQNNGVVDDSQLPKDRFSAERLKGVDSTLKIQPAKLEDSAVYLCASSWSVRGDQETQYFGPGTRLLVL.

V usage is TRBV10-1 and J usage is TRBJ2-1; no reliable D call. The CDR3 sequence is 13 residues long. With 4 bases removed from V and 1 base from J, the gap between germline ends came to 5 bases. In germline, CDR1 is WNHNN, CDR2 SYGVQD (reference sequence). CDR3 coding DNA: TGCGCCAGCAGTGCCAGATCCTACAATGAGCAGTTCTTC. Translating gives CASSARSYNEQFF.

The V gene is TRBV27, the J gene TRBJ2-7, with TRBD2 matching 11 bases. Germline V gene data show CDR1 as MNHEY and CDR2 as SMNVEV (reference sequence). Trimming at V came to 8 bases and at J to 3 bases, leaving 12 bases not matched to a gene. This CDR3 contains 16 residues. The CDR3 coding sequence is TGTGCCAGCGGCCAGACCACCGGGACTAGCGGCTACGAGCAGTACTTC. Protein: CASGQTTGTSGYEQYF.

Many counts were recorded for this clonotype. This chain links TRBV28 with TRBJ2-7, with D perhaps matching TRBD1 (6 bases). The length of the CDR3 is 14 residues. CDR1 MDHEN and CDR2 SYDVKM come from the germline V gene. Trimming took off 3 bases at V and 5 bases at J, with 14 bases between the two ends. CDR3 DNA: TGTGCCAGCAGTTTCCTCAGGGGATCAAACGAGCAGTACTTC. Residues: CASSFLRGSNEQYF.

This clonotype was picked up a small number of times. This chain joins TRBV27 and TRBJ1-6; D is unclear. Germline loops: CDR1 MNHEY, CDR2 SMNVEV (reference sequence). This CDR3 has 14 residues. V lost 7 bases, J lost 5 bases, and 12 bases lay in between. CDR3 coding DNA: TGTGCCAGCAAAACACGGGCCCATAATTCACCCCTCCACTTT. Amino acid sequence: CASKTRAHNSPLHF.

The sample holds one count of this clonotype. The chain is built from TRBV18 and TRBJ2-3, with TRBD2 identical over 11 bases. CDR3 length: 16 residues. Losses at the gene ends were 4 bases for V and 3 bases for J; bases not matched to a gene: 6. CDR1 KGHSH and CDR2 LQKENI come from the germline V gene. The CDR3 coding sequence is TGTGCCAGCTCACAATTCGGGACTAGCGGAACAGATACGCAGTATTTT. This sequence encodes CASSQFGTSGTDTQYF. Based on the CDR3 plus reference TRBV18 and TRBJ2-3, the full variable domain is NAGVMQNPRHLVRRRGQEARLRCSPMKGHSHVYWYRQLPEEGLKFMVYLQKENIIDESGMPKERFSAEFPKEGPSILRIQQVVRGDSAAYFCASSQFGTSGTDTQYFGPGTRLTVL.

The V call is TRBV6-7, the J call TRBJ2-5; D is undetermined. TRBV6-7 is recorded as an ORF, its role being uncertain. The length of the CDR3 is 10 residues. Trimming stripped 5 bases from V and 10 bases from J, with 8 bases between. For the CDR3, the DNA is TGTGCCAGCAGTACAAGTGACCAGTACTTC. Translating it yields CASSTSDQYF.

In its sample, this clonotype was seen many times. The genes are TRBV27 and TRBJ2-7, with D perhaps TRBD2 (5 bases). The CDR3 has 14 residues. CDR1 MNHEY and CDR2 SMNVEV come from the germline V gene (reference sequence). Trimming left V 6 bases short and J 0 bases short, with 12 bases between. The CDR3 coding sequence is TGTGCCAGCAGATTCGGGATGAGCTCCTACGAGCAGTACTTC. Protein sequence: CASRFGMSSYEQYF.

This clonotype showed up many times. The rearrangement links TRBV20-1 to TRBJ1-5, with 8 bases aligning to TRBD1. The germline V gene has CDR1 DFQATT and CDR2 SNEGSKA (reference sequence). The CDR3 sequence is 13 residues long. Losses at the gene ends were 3 bases for V and 3 bases for J; bases not matched to a gene: 1. CDR3 residues: CSARTGDNQPQHF. CDR3 bases: TGCAGTGCTAGGACAGGGGACAATCAGCCCCAGCATTTT.

To note about this clonotype: This may be a read error, as it is one base from a much larger clone. The V call is TRBV2, the J call TRBJ1-1, with TRBD1 matching 8 bases. The germline gives CDR1 SNHLY, CDR2 FYNNEI. The CDR3 spans 16 residues. In DNA form, the CDR3 reads TGTACCAGCAGTGGAGATGACAGGGGCTTGAACACTGAAGCTTTCTTT. Amino acids: CTSSGDDRGLNTEAFF.

This clonotype was picked up many times. The chain employs TRBV20-1 and TRBJ1-2; D may be TRBD1 (5 bases). The CDR3 totals 14 residues. The V gene's germline CDR1 is DFQATT and CDR2 SNEGSKA (reference sequence). With 4 bases removed from V and 5 bases from J, the gap between germline ends came to 17 bases. Written as DNA, the CDR3 is TGCAGTGCTATGCTGAAGGACGGGGGTTATGGCTACACCTTC. Translated, it gives CSAMLKDGGYGYTF.

Remarks on this clonotype: A read error may explain this, as a much larger clone is one base away. The chain carries TRBV20-1 and TRBJ2-7, with D possibly TRBD2 on 5 matching bases. Trimming took off 3 bases at V and 2 bases at J, with 11 bases between the two ends. CDR3 size: 13 residues. From germline, CDR1 is DFQATT and CDR2 SNEGSKA (reference sequence). CDR3 loop: CSARGEGTYEQYF. CDR3 DNA sequence: TGCAGTGCTAGGGGAGAGGGAACCTACGAGCAGTACTTC.

In the case of this clonotype: A read error is possible here, since a much larger clone lies one base away. V usage is TRBV28 and J usage is TRBJ1-2; tentatively, D is TRBD1 (6 bases). CDR1 MDHEN and CDR2 SYDVKM come from the germline V gene. With 10 bases removed from V and 3 bases from J, the gap between germline ends came to 12 bases. The CDR3 runs to 12 residues. CDR3 loop: CATQGQHYGYTF. The DNA of the CDR3 is TGTGCCACCCAAGGACAGCACTATGGCTACACCTTC.

At least ten counts were recorded for this clonotype. V is TRBV28 and J is TRBJ2-7, with 7 bases that match TRBD1. J gave up 4 bases and V 6 bases, and 6 bases lay outside the gene matches. The CDR3 is 13 residues long. The germline gives CDR1 MDHEN, CDR2 SYDVKM. The CDR3: CASRPGTAYEQYF. The CDR3 DNA is TGTGCCAGCAGACCCGGGACAGCGTACGAGCAGTACTTC.

This clonotype was observed at least ten times. J is TRBJ1-5 and V is TRBV5-4; D ambiguous. With 0 bases removed from V and 5 bases from J, the gap between germline ends came to 6 bases. The length of the CDR3 is 13 residues. CDR1 and CDR2 from the germline V gene are SGHNT and YYREEE (reference sequence). DNA of the CDR3: TGTGCCAGCAGCTTGGGGGCTGATCAGCCCCAGCATTTT. Translating it yields CASSLGADQPQHF. The entire variable domain, with the rest obtained from reference TRBV5-4 and TRBJ1-5, is as follows: ETGVTQSPTHLIKTRGQQVTLRCSSQSGHNTVSWYQQALGQGPQFIFQYYREEENGRGNFPPRFSGLQFPNYSSELNVNALELDDSALYLCASSLGADQPQHFGDGTRLSIL.

The rearrangement links TRBV10-3 to TRBJ2-1; maybe TRBD2 (6 bases). The V gene lost 3 bases and the J gene lost 5 bases, with 11 bases spanning the gap. This CDR3 is built from 14 residues. From germline, CDR1 is ENHRY and CDR2 SYGVKD. The chain's CDR3 is CAISEGRGNNEQFF. The CDR3, as DNA: TGTGCCATCAGTGAAGGCCGGGGGAACAATGAGCAGTTCTTC.